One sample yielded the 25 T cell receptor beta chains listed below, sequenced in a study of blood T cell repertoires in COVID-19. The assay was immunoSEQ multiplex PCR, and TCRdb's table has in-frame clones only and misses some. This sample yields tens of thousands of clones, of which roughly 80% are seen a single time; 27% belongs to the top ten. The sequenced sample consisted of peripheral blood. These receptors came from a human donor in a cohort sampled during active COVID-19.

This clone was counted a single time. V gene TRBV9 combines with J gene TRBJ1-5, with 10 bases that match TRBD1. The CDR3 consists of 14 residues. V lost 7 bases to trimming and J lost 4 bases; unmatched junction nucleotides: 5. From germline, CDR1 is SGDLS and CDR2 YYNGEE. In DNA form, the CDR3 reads TGTGCCAGCGGGGGGGGACAGGGGAATCAGCCCCAGCATTTT. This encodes CASGGGQGNQPQHF.

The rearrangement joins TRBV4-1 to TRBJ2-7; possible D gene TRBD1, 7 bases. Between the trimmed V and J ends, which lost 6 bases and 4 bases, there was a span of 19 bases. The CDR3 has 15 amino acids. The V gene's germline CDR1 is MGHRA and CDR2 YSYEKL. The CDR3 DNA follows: TGCGCCAGCAGATTAGCGGACAGGTCTCATTACGAGCAGTACTTC. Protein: CASRLADRSHYEQYF.

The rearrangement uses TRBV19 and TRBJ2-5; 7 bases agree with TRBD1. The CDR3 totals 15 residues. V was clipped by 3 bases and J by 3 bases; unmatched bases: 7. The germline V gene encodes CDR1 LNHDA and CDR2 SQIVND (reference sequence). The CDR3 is CASSIGTATEETQYF. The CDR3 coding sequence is TGTGCCAGTAGTATTGGGACAGCCACCGAAGAGACCCAGTACTTC.

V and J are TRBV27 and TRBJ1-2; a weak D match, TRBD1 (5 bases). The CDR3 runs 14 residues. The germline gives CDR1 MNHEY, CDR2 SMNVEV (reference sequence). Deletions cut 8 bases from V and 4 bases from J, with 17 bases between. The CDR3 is CASRWQGHGYGYTF. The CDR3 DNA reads TGTGCCAGCCGTTGGCAGGGCCACGGCTATGGCTACACCTTC.

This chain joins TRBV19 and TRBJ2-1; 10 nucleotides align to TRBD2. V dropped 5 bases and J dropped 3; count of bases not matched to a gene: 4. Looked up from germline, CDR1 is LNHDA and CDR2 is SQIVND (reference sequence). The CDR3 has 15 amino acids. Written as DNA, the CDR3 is TGTGCCAGTAGTGAAACTAGCGGGGTCTACAATGAGCAGTTCTTC. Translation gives CASSETSGVYNEQFF.

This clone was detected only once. CDR3 loop: CASSRGQGADEQYF. For the CDR3, the DNA is TGTGCCAGCTCACGGGGACAGGGGGCGGACGAGCAGTACTTC. This chain connects TRBV18 to TRBJ2-7, with 12 bases fitting TRBD1. V was clipped by 4 bases and J by 5 bases; unmatched bases: 3. The length of the CDR3 is 14 residues. Germline CDR1 reads KGHSH; CDR2 reads LQKENI.

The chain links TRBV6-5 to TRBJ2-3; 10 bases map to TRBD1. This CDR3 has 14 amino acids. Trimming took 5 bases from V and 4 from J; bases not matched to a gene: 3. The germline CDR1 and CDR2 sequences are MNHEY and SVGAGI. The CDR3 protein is CASSLGQGSDTQYF. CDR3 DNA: TGTGCCAGCAGTCTGGGACAGGGGTCAGATACGCAGTATTTT.

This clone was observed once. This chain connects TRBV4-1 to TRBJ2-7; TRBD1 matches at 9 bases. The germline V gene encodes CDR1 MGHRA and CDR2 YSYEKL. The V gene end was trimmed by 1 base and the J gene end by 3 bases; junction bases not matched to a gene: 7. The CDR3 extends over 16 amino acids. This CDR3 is CASSQVGTGFNYEQYF. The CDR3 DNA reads TGCGCCAGCAGCCAAGTTGGGACAGGGTTTAACTACGAGCAGTACTTC.

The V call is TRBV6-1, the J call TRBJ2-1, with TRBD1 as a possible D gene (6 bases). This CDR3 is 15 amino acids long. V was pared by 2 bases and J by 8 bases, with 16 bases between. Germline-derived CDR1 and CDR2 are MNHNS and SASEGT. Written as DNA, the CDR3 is TGTGCCAGCAGTGAAAAAGTGCACAGGGCCCATGAGCAGTTCTTC. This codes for CASSEKVHRAHEQFF.

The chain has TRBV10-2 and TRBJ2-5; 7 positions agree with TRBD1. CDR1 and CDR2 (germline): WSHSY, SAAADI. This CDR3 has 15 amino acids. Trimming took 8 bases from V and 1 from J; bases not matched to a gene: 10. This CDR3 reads CASGAYRGAQETQYF. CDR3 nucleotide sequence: TGCGCCAGCGGGGCTTACAGGGGCGCCCAAGAGACCCAGTACTTC.

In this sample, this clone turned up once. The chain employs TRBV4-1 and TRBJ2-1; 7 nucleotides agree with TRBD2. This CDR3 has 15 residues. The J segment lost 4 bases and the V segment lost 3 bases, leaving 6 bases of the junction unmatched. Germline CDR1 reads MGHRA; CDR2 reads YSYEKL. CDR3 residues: CASSQWEGSYNEQFF. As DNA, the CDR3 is TGCGCCAGCAGCCAGTGGGAGGGTAGTTACAATGAGCAGTTCTTC.

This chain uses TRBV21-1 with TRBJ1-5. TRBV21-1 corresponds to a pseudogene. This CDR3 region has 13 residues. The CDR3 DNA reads TGTGCCAGCAGCCGAAGGAGGAATCAGCCCCAGCATTTT. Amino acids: CASSRRRNQPQHF.

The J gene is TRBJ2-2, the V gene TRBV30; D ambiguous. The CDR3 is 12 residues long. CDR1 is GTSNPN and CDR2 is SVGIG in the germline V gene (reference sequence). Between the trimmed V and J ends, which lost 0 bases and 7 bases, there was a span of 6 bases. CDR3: CAWSVRSGELFF. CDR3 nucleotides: TGTGCCTGGAGTGTACGGAGCGGGGAGCTGTTTTTT.

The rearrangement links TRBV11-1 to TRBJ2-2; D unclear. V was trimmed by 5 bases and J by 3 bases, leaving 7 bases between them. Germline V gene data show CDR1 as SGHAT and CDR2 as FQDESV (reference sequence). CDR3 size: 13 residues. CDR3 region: CASSSRDTGELFF. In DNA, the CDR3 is TGTGCCAGCAGCAGCCGGGACACCGGGGAGCTGTTTTTT.

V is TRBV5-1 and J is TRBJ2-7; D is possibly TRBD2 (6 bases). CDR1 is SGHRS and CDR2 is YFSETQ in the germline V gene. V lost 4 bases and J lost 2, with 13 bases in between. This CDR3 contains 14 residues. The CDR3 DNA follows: TGCGCCAGCAGCCCCCGGGCGGGGACCTACGAGCAGTACTTC. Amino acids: CASSPRAGTYEQYF.

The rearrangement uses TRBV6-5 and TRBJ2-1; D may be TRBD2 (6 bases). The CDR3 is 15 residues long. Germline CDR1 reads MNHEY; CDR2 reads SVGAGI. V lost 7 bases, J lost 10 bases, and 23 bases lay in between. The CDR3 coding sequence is TGTGCCAGCACCCGAGGGGACTTCATCCAGGACGAGCAGTTCTTC. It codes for CASTRGDFIQDEQFF.

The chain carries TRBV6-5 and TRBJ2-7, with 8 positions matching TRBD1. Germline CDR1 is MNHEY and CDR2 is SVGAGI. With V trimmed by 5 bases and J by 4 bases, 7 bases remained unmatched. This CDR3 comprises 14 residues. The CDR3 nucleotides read TGTGCCAGCAGTCGCACAGGGGGAACATACGAGCAGTACTTC. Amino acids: CASSRTGGTYEQYF.

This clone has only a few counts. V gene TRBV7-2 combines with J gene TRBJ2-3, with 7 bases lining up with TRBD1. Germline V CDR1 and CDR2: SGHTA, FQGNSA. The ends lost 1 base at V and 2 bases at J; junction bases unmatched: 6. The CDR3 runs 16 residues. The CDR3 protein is CASSLGTGATTDTQYF. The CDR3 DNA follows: TGTGCCAGCAGCTTAGGAACAGGGGCTACCACAGATACGCAGTATTTT. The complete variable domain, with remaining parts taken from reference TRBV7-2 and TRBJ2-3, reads GAGVSQSPSNKVTEKGKDVELRCDPISGHTALYWYRQSLGQGLEFLIYFQGNSAPDKSGLPSDRFSAERTGGSVSTLTIQRTQQEDSAVYLCASSLGTGATTDTQYFGPGTRLTVL.

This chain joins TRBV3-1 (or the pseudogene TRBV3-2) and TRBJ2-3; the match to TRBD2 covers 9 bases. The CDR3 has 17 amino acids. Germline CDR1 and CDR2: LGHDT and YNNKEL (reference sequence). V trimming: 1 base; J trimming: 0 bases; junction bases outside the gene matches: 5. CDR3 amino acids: CASSQALAGTSTDTQYF. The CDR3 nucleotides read TGTGCCAGCAGCCAAGCTCTAGCGGGGACTAGCACAGATACGCAGTATTTT.

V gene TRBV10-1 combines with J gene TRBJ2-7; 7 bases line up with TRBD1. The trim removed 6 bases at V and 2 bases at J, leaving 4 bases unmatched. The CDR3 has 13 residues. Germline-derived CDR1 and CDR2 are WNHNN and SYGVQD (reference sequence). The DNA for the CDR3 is TGCGCCAGCAGCGGGGACAGCACCTACGAGCAGTACTTC. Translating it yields CASSGDSTYEQYF.

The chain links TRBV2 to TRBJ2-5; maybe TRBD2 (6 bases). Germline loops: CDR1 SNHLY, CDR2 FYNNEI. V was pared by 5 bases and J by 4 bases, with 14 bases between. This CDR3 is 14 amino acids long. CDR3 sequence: CASSYRGSLETQYF. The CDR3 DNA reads TGTGCCAGCAGTTACCGGGGGAGTCTAGAGACCCAGTACTTC.

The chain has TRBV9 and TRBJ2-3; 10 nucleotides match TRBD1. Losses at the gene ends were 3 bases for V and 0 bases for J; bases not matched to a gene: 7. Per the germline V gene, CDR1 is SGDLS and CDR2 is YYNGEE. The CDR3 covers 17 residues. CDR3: CASSDGTGVFSTDTQYF. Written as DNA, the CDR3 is TGTGCCAGCAGCGATGGGACAGGGGTCTTTAGCACAGATACGCAGTATTTT.

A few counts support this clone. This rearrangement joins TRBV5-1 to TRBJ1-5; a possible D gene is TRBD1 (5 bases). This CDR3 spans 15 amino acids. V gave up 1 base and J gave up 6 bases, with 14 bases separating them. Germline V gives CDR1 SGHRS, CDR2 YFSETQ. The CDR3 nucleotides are TGCGCCAGCAGCTTGTCTGGCAGGGAGGGTCAGCCCCAGCATTTT. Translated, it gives CASSLSGREGQPQHF.

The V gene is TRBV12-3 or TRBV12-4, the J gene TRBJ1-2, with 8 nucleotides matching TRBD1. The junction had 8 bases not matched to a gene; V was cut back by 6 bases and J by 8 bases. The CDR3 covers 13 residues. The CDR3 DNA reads TGTGCCAGCAGCCCTGCAGGGGGCGACGGCTACACCTTC. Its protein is CASSPAGGDGYTF.

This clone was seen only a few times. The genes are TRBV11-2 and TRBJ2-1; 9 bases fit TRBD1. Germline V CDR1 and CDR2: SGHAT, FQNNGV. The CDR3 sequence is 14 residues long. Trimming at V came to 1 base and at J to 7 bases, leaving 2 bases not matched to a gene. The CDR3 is CASSLAGTGNEQFF. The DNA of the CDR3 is TGTGCCAGCAGCTTAGCAGGGACAGGGAATGAGCAGTTCTTC.